This TCR beta chain was recorded in a study of cytomegalovirus exposure and HLA in healthy donors. Study-level points and caveats: The classifier reportedly diagnosed cytomegalovirus status with high sensitivity and specificity. TCR beta sequences reportedly predicted most subjects' HLA-A and HLA-B alleles accurately.

CDR3 length: 12 amino acids. Germline lookup yields CDR1 SGHAT and CDR2 FQNNGV. Trimming cost V 6 bases and J 5 bases, with 11 bases left between them. Comments on this clone: Its matching antigen is unknown.

Sampled while nominally healthy, donors likely had unrecorded immune exposures. Vbeta (60) and Jbeta (13) primers were used in the PCR. Produced via immunoSEQ multiplex PCR; TCRdb's table is partial and in-frame only. The data show 75,000 to 100,000 clones, 65% to 85% seen once. The genes are TRBV11-2 and TRBJ2-7; D is unresolved. The clonotype was recovered from a man in his forties or fifties in good health and CMV-seronegative. What was sequenced was PBMCs. CDR3 in DNA: TGTGCCAGCAGAAATAAAGCCAACGAGCAGTACTTC. This sequence encodes CASRNKANEQYF.